This T cell receptor (beta chain) was observed in a study of CD8+ T cells in alopecia areata. General observations from the study: The study also sequences resident alphabeta T cells of normal skin in scalp samples. Scalp lesions, especially in alopecia totalis/universalis, had higher clonality than normal scalp.

Per the germline V gene, CDR1 is MNHNS and CDR2 is SASEGT. V shed 5 bases and J shed 2 bases, with 11 bases lying between them. The CDR3 length is 14 residues. cDNA reverse transcribed from extracted RNA served as the sequencing template. Profiled with immunoSEQ multiplex PCR; TCRdb holds only in-frame clones, not every one. The table records 65,000 to 90,000 clones, roughly 51% of them present only once. Researchers gathered lesional scalp punch biopsies and peripheral blood from patients with alopecia areata. The sorting of PBMCs gave CD4+ and CD8+ T cells. This clone was counted a few times. The target antigen is unknown.

Source material: NKG2D-high CD8+ T cells sorted from blood. This sequence joins TRBV6-1 and TRBJ2-3, with D unresolved. The clonotype comes from a human donor with alopecia areata. DNA of the CDR3: TGTGCCAGCAGTCTCCCCCGGAACACAGATACGCAGTATTTT. This codes for CASSLPRNTDTQYF.